This T cell receptor (beta chain) was profiled in a study of cytomegalovirus exposure and HLA in healthy donors. Study-wide findings and caveats: Later work associated fewer than 20,000 TCR beta sequences with HLA alleles at 0.05 false discovery rate. In an earlier analysis, in around 590 donors, most V segments appeared productive either ~87% or ~30% of the time.

The PCR used 60 Vbeta and 13 Jbeta primers. Measured with immunoSEQ multiplex PCR; TCRdb has only the in-frame clones, and not every one. In the table there are roughly 230,000 clones, 92% of which are singletons. About this clone: Antigen: not known.

The sequencing sample was made of PBMCs. The TCR was taken from a girl aged 2 to 9 in good health and CMV-seronegative.

This CDR3 reads CASSLVRQGFRGYTF. The CDR3 nucleotides read TGTGCCAGCAGCTTGGTCAGGCAGGGGTTTAGAGGCTACACCTTC. V is TRBV5-4 and J is TRBJ1-2; TRBD1 might be the D (6 bases). CDR1 and CDR2 (germline): SGHNT, YYREEE (reference sequence). Trimming removed 0 bases from V and 8 bases from J, with 17 bases in between. This CDR3 is 15 amino acids long.